Sequencing of this T cell receptor (beta chain) was carried out in a study of T cell repertoires in cytomegalovirus infection. Findings and limits, study-wide: Totalled public TCR beta family frequency picked out people who carried CMV plus the relevant HLA.

In regard to this clonotype: Its matching antigen is unknown.

TCRdb recomputed calls from the reads with MiXCR, one row per CDR3 protein. The profile shows 200,000 or so distinct CDR3 sequences, around 40% of them singletons. The CDR3 is 12 residues long. The germline V gene has CDR1 SGHVS and CDR2 FNYEAQ. Trimming shortened V by 5 bases and J by 8 bases, and 10 bases separated the two germline ends. This receptor was identified in a human donor in good health (CMV status not recorded). Some clones in this sample may be carry-over from other donors' samples. This specimen consisted of CD8+ T cells from cultured PBMCs, obtained from culture after CMV antigen stimulation. The chain links TRBV7-6 to TRBJ2-1; D is ambiguous. Here the CDR3 reads CASSDLNYEQFF. Here the CDR3 DNA reads TGTGCCAGCAGCGATTTAAACTATGAGCAGTTCTTC.